These 5 T cell receptor beta chains originate from one sample sequenced in a study of shared clonotypes between healthy human individuals. Data came from immunoSEQ multiplex PCR; TCRdb stores just in-frame clones and leaves some out. Of approximately 2,300,000 clones listed, 85% to 95% are singletons. Specimen: naive CD4+ T cells from PBMCs. As to subset: CD45RA+ positively selected. Receptor source: a young man in good health. Some clones in this sample may be carry-over from other donors' samples.

Notes on this clone: Other DNA sequences in this sample translate to the same CDR3. The chain combines TRBV4-3 with TRBJ1-1; D is unclear. This CDR3 is built from 13 residues. The germline CDR1 and CDR2 sequences are LGHNA and YSLEER. Trimming took off 1 base at V and 5 bases at J, with 8 bases between the two ends. CDR3: CASSQVFGTEAFF. The CDR3 coding sequence is TGCGCCAGCAGCCAAGTATTTGGTACTGAAGCTTTCTTT.

The V and J genes are TRBV19 and TRBJ2-1; 12 nucleotides line up with TRBD2. V gave up 2 bases and J gave up 2 bases; unmatched junction bases: 4. The germline V gene has CDR1 LNHDA and CDR2 SQIVND (reference sequence). This CDR3 is built from 17 residues. CDR3 amino acids: CASSILAGGPPYNEQFF. In DNA form, the CDR3 reads TGTGCCAGTAGTATACTAGCGGGAGGGCCCCCCTACAATGAGCAGTTCTTC. Based on the CDR3 plus reference TRBV19 and TRBJ2-1, the full variable domain is DGGITQSPKYLFRKEGQNVTLSCEQNLNHDAMYWYRQDPGQGLRLIYYSQIVNDFQKGDIAEGYSVSREKKESFPLTVTSAQKNPTAFYLCASSILAGGPPYNEQFFGPGTRLTVL.

The chain carries TRBV6-1 and TRBJ2-4; weak D call: TRBD1 (6 bases). This CDR3 has 15 residues. Trimming took off 6 bases at V and 3 bases at J, with 15 bases between the two ends. Germline V CDR1 and CDR2: MNHNS, SASEGT. The CDR3 bases are TGTGCCAGCAGGAACGCCCGGGACATCAAAAACATTCAGTACTTC. Its translation: CASRNARDIKNIQYF.

The chain employs TRBV29-1 and TRBJ2-7; TRBD2 matches 8 bases. The germline V gene encodes CDR1 SQVTM and CDR2 ANQGSEA. V was pared by 7 bases and J by 3 bases, with 5 bases of the junction left unmatched. This CDR3 is built from 12 residues. CDR3 nucleotide sequence: TGCAGCGGGGGGCTAGCGGGCTACGAGCAGTACTTC. Protein product: CSGGLAGYEQYF.

The chain recombines TRBV7-9 with TRBJ1-2; D is ambiguous. CDR1 is SEHNR and CDR2 is FQNEAQ in the germline V gene (reference sequence). The length of the CDR3 is 13 residues. V lost 5 bases, J lost 8 bases, and 15 bases lay in between. Written as DNA, the CDR3 is TGTGCCAGCAGCCCCGGACGTTTTGGAGGCTACACCTTC. Amino acids: CASSPGRFGGYTF.